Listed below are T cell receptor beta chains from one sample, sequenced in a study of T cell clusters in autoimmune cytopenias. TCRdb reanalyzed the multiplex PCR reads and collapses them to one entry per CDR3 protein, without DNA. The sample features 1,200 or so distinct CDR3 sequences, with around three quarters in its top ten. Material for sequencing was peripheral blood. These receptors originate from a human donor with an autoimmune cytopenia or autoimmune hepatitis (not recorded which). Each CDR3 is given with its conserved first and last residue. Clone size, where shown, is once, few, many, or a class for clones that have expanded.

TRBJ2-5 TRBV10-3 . CAIGERAGETQYF
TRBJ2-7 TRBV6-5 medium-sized CASSLSGPSYEQYF
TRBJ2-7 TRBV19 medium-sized CASSIGQGRGEQYF
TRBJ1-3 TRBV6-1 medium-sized CASSEDRNSGNTIYF
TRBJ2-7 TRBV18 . CASSPGTGPYEQYF
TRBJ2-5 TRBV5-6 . CASSGQGFQETQYF
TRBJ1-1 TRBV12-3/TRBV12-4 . CASSLEVNTEAFF
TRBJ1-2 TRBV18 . CASSRTGVNYGYTF
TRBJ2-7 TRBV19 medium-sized CASSILSSGEQYF
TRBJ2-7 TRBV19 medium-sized CASSMGPTSPYEQYF
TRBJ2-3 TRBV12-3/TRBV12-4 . CASTRTSGGTDTQYF
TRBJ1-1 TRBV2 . CASSEALGQGGTNTEAFF
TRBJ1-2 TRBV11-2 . CASSTRQLDDYGYTF
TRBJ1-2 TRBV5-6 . CASSFIGGAYYGYTF
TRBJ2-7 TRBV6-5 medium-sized CASRHRDSYEQYF
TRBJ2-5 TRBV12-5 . CASALGGAEVWETQYF
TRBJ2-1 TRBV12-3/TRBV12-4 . CASSLLDREEFF
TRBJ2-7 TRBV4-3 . CASSQGQFSYEQYF
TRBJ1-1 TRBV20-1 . CSATRSQGGTEAFF
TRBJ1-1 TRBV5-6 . CASSLVGTEAFF
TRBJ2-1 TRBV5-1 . CASSYMGLAGVYNEQFF
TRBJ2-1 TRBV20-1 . CSAPQGGRQFF
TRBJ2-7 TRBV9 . CASSPTTGLNEQYF
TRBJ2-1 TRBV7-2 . CASSLILYNEQFF
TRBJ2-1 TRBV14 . CASSQRKGSSYNEQFF
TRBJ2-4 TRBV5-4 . CASSLAGQTLNIQYF
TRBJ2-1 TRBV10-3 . CAISRQGAYNEQFF
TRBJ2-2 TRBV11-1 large CASSAKKNTGELFF